The 18 T cell receptor beta chains presented below share a single source sample, sequenced in a study of T cell repertoires in cytomegalovirus infection. TCRdb independently ran MiXCR on the reads; one entry per CDR3 protein. The sample has 50,000 to 60,000 distinct CDR3 sequences; about 19% are singletons. No antigen has been assigned to these receptors. This material consisted of CD8+ T cells from cultured PBMCs, taken from culture after CMV antigen stimulation. The receptors shown here come from a human donor in good health (CMV status not recorded). Some clones in this sample may be carry-over from other donors' samples.

This clonotype came up once. The chain links TRBV19 to TRBJ2-7, with 7 bases fitting TRBD1. The CDR3 is made up of 14 amino acids. The germline V gene has CDR1 LNHDA and CDR2 SQIVND (reference sequence). J lost 1 base, V lost 3 bases, and 3 bases had no gene match. The CDR3 nucleotides read TGTGCCAGTAGTATCCGGGACAGATCCTACGAGCAGTACTTC. It is translated as CASSIRDRSYEQYF.

A few counts support this clonotype. V is TRBV24-1 and J is TRBJ1-1; a weak D match, TRBD1 (5 bases). Trimming pared 1 base from V and 0 bases from J, leaving 8 bases between. Germline V gene lookup returns CDR1 KGHDR and CDR2 SFDVKD. This CDR3 contains 15 residues. CDR3 DNA: TGTGCCACCAGTGATTTCCCCAGGGTGAACACTGAAGCTTTCTTT. Amino acids: CATSDFPRVNTEAFF.

J is TRBJ2-7 and V is TRBV6-2 or TRBV6-3; possibly TRBD2 for D (6 bases). CDR3 length: 15 amino acids. Germline V lookup: CDR1 MNHEY, CDR2 SVGEGT. Trimming removed 10 bases at V and 7 bases at J, with 26 bases between. Here the CDR3 reads CATLPPGGPPREQYF. The CDR3 DNA reads TGTGCCACCCTGCCACCCGGGGGACCGCCTAGAGAGCAGTACTTC.

This clonotype showed up just a few times. The J gene is TRBJ1-1, the V gene TRBV7-8, with 8 bases that match TRBD1. The CDR3 sequence is 16 residues long. Germline V lookup: CDR1 SGHVS, CDR2 FQNEAQ. V shed 3 bases, J shed 4 bases, and the junction held 10 bases outside the gene matches. In DNA form, the CDR3 reads TGTGCCAGCAGCTTCCCCAAGGACAGGGATCGCACTGAAGCTTTCTTT. This sequence encodes CASSFPKDRDRTEAFF. The full variable domain, with the rest looked up from reference TRBV7-8 and TRBJ1-1, is GAGVSQSPRYKVAKRGQDVALRCDPISGHVSLFWYQQALGQGPEFLTYFQNEAQLDKSGLPSDRFFAERPEGSVSTLKIQRTQQEDSAVYLCASSFPKDRDRTEAFFGQGTRLTVV.

The V and J genes are TRBV6-6 and TRBJ2-7, with D tentatively TRBD1 (6 bases). V lost 9 bases, J lost 7 bases, and 16 bases lay in between. The germline gives CDR1 MNHNY, CDR2 SVGAGI (reference sequence). The CDR3 is made up of 12 amino acids. The CDR3 DNA reads as TGTGCCAGAAGTGCAGGGGCCGTGGAGCAGTACTTC. It specifies CARSAGAVEQYF.

This clonotype was counted at least ten times. The genes are TRBV20-1 and TRBJ2-1; D uncertain. Germline loops: CDR1 DFQATT, CDR2 SNEGSKA (reference sequence). Trimming took 0 bases from V and 4 from J, leaving 10 bases between them. The CDR3 spans 14 residues. The CDR3 is CSARDQSDYNEQFF. The CDR3 DNA reads TGCAGTGCTAGAGATCAGTCCGATTACAATGAGCAGTTCTTC.

The V and J genes are TRBV6-2 or TRBV6-3 and TRBJ2-7; 7 bases map to TRBD2. Per the germline V gene, CDR1 is MNHEY and CDR2 is SVGEGT. The CDR3 spans 14 residues. J lost 2 bases, V lost 8 bases, and 9 bases had no gene match. The CDR3 DNA reads as TGTGCCAGCGACGTCTCGGGGGGAACCTACGAGCAGTACTTC. Protein sequence: CASDVSGGTYEQYF.

At least ten counts were recorded for this clonotype. The rearrangement uses TRBV7-6 and TRBJ2-3; D is possibly TRBD2 (6 bases). This CDR3 comprises 15 residues. V lost 5 bases and J 5 bases, leaving 17 bases between the germline ends. Germline-derived CDR1 and CDR2 are SGHVS and FNYEAQ. Here the CDR3 reads CASSPEGSVKDTQYF. DNA of the CDR3: TGTGCCAGCAGCCCGGAGGGTAGCGTAAAAGATACGCAGTATTTT.

This clonotype occurred once. In DNA form, the CDR3 reads TGTGCCAGCAGCCAGGGGGCGGAGGGCTACACCTTC. As protein: CASSQGAEGYTF. The gene calls are TRBV6-5 and TRBJ1-2; 8 bases line up with TRBD1. CDR3 length: 12 residues. With 6 bases clipped from V and 8 bases from J, the junction kept 5 bases outside the gene matches. From germline, CDR1 is MNHEY and CDR2 SVGAGI.

The rearrangement uses TRBV7-9 and TRBJ1-1; perhaps TRBD1 as D (5 bases). The CDR3 sequence is 15 residues long. Trimming stripped 5 bases from V and 3 bases from J, with 16 bases between. Germline CDR1 reads SEHNR; CDR2 reads FQNEAQ (reference sequence). CDR3: CASSPFTTAYTEAFF. In nucleotides, the CDR3 is TGTGCCAGCAGCCCCTTTACGACAGCGTACACTGAAGCTTTCTTT.

The gene calls are TRBV12-3 or TRBV12-4 and TRBJ1-5; 8 bases agree with TRBD1. The CDR3 spans 14 residues. The ends lost 5 bases at V and 4 bases at J; junction bases unmatched: 4. The CDR3 DNA follows: TGTGCCAGCAGTCGGACAGGGTCTAATCAGCCCCAGCATTTT. Translated: CASSRTGSNQPQHF.

The CDR3 nucleotides are TGTGCCAGCTACACCAACGGCTACACCTTC. Protein sequence: CASYTNGYTF. The chain employs TRBV18 and TRBJ1-2, with D hard to call. Trimming shortened V by 7 bases and J by 8 bases, and 8 bases separated the two germline ends. CDR3 length equals 10 residues. Germline values: CDR1 KGHSH, CDR2 LQKENI.

The chain is built from TRBV5-1 and TRBJ1-2; 10 bases are a match to TRBD1. The CDR3 has 19 amino acids. The V and J ends lost 0 bases and 2 bases, in that order; junction bases with no gene match: 13. Germline V gives CDR1 SGHRS, CDR2 YFSETQ. The CDR3 reads CASSLDHRTGGARNYGYTF. As DNA, the CDR3 is TGCGCCAGCAGCTTGGACCACCGGACAGGGGGAGCTCGGAACTATGGCTACACCTTC. The full variable domain, rest sourced from reference TRBV5-1 and TRBJ1-2, is KAGVTQTPRYLIKTRGQQVTLSCSPISGHRSVSWYQQTPGQGLQFLFEYFSETQRNKGNFPGRFSGRQFSNSRSEMNVSTLELGDSALYLCASSLDHRTGGARNYGYTFGSGTRLTVV.

This chain joins TRBV12-3 or TRBV12-4 and TRBJ2-7; 9 nucleotides match TRBD2. J gave up 6 bases and V 3 bases, and 3 bases lay outside the gene matches. CDR3 length equals 13 residues. The CDR3 DNA is TGTGCCAGCAGTTTCGGACTAGCGTCCGAGCAGTACTTC. Translation gives CASSFGLASEQYF.

The chain carries TRBV9 and TRBJ2-1; D gene uncertain. Germline CDR1 reads SGDLS; CDR2 reads YYNGEE. Between the trimmed V and J ends, which lost 4 bases and 5 bases, there was a span of 10 bases. CDR3 length: 13 residues. CDR3 coding DNA: TGTGCCAGCAGCTGGGCCCAAAACAATGAGCAGTTCTTC. Encoded protein: CASSWAQNNEQFF.

The CDR3 region is CSARRETDTQYF. As DNA, the CDR3 is TGCAGTGCTAGACGGGAAACCGATACGCAGTATTTT. V usage is TRBV20-1 and J usage is TRBJ2-3, with D tentatively TRBD2 (5 bases). In germline, CDR1 is DFQATT, CDR2 SNEGSKA (reference sequence). This CDR3 region has 12 residues. With 2 bases removed from V and 6 bases from J, the gap between germline ends came to 9 bases.

The DNA for the CDR3 is TGTGCCAACCGACCCCAAAGGTCTAATGAAAAACTGTTTTTT. Translation: CANRPQRSNEKLFF. The J gene is TRBJ1-4, the V gene TRBV2; D remains ambiguous. V was pared by 10 bases and J by 3 bases, with 15 bases between. Germline assignment: CDR1 SNHLY and CDR2 FYNNEI. There are 14 residues in the CDR3.

Worth noting for this clonotype: Germline and junction disagree at one end, which may indicate a read error. DNA for the CDR3: TGTGCCAGCAGTTTAGAGACTAGCGGGGGGGCAGAGAATGAGCAGTTCTTC. It specifies CASSLETSGGAENEQFF. The chain recombines TRBV7-2 with TRBJ2-1; 14 bases agree with TRBD2. In germline, CDR1 is SGHTA, CDR2 FQGNSA. This CDR3 has 17 amino acids.